A single sample gave rise to the 17 T cell receptor beta chains below, sequenced in a study of T cell responses to AZD1222 COVID-19 vaccine. The data were produced by immunoSEQ multiplex PCR, yet TCRdb's version contains in-frame clones alone and is incomplete. The repertoire has tens of thousands of clones, about 93% of them found once; the top ten carry 5.2%. The starting material was peripheral blood, obtained on day 0 of MenACWY control vaccination. Every receptor here comes from an adult in good health.

The V call is TRBV7-9, the J call TRBJ2-7, with 7 bases matching TRBD1. Germline assignment: CDR1 SEHNR and CDR2 FQNEAQ (reference sequence). The CDR3 loop spans 13 amino acids. V shed 5 bases, J shed 4 bases, and the junction held 5 bases outside the gene matches. The CDR3 loop reads CASSPGTVYEQYF. CDR3 bases: TGTGCCAGCAGCCCCGGGACAGTGTACGAGCAGTACTTC.

The gene calls are TRBV9 and TRBJ1-6; 9 bases agree with TRBD1. There are 15 residues in the CDR3. The germline gives CDR1 SGDLS, CDR2 YYNGEE. V shed 3 bases and J 10 bases; nucleotides not matched to a gene: 8. Written as DNA, the CDR3 is TGTGCCAGCAGCGCCCGGGACAGGGTAGGGTCACCCCTCCACTTT. As protein: CASSARDRVGSPLHF.

The chain has TRBV6-5 and TRBJ2-7, with 8 nucleotides matching TRBD1. Trimming at V came to 5 bases and at J to 2 bases, leaving 5 bases not matched to a gene. The CDR3 totals 14 residues. Germline assignment: CDR1 MNHEY and CDR2 SVGAGI. The CDR3 DNA follows: TGTGCCAGCAGTACAGGGGGGATTCCCTACGAGCAGTACTTC. Its translation: CASSTGGIPYEQYF.

The V call is TRBV2, the J call TRBJ1-5, with 7 nucleotides matching TRBD1. Germline CDR1 reads SNHLY; CDR2 reads FYNNEI. The CDR3 consists of 13 residues. Trimming took 6 bases from V and 5 from J; bases not matched to a gene: 4. As DNA, the CDR3 is TGTGCCAGCAGCGGCGACAGGGATCAGCCCCAGCATTTT. This codes for CASSGDRDQPQHF.

The rearrangement uses TRBV7-2 and TRBJ1-4; tentative D call: TRBD1 (6 bases). Germline CDR1 and CDR2: SGHTA and FQGNSA. The CDR3 has 13 residues. The V end lost 5 bases, the J end lost 7 bases, and 11 bases lay between the germline ends. CDR3 in amino acids: CASSRGAGEKLFF. The CDR3 DNA follows: TGTGCCAGCAGCAGGGGGGCGGGTGAAAAACTGTTTTTT.

The chain recombines TRBV28 with TRBJ2-5; D is possibly TRBD2 (6 bases). Trimming left V 3 bases short and J 4 bases short, with 15 bases between. The CDR3 is 15 amino acids. The V gene's germline CDR1 is MDHEN and CDR2 SYDVKM. The CDR3, as DNA: TGTGCCAGCAGTTTCCCTTCGGGGGTTGGAGAGACCCAGTACTTC. Protein: CASSFPSGVGETQYF. Based on the CDR3 plus reference TRBV28 and TRBJ2-5, the full variable domain is DVKVTQSSRYLVKRTGEKVFLECVQDMDHENMFWYRQDPGLGLRLIYFSYDVKMKEKGDIPEGYSVSREKKERFSLILESASTNQTSMYLCASSFPSGVGETQYFGPGTRLLVL.

The CDR3 nucleotides read TGCGCCAGCAGCCAAGGAGTGGCAAGCACAGATACGCAGTATTTT. Translation gives CASSQGVASTDTQYF. The rearrangement uses TRBV4-3 and TRBJ2-3, with unresolved D. CDR3 length equals 15 residues. From germline, CDR1 is LGHNA and CDR2 YSLEER. With 1 base removed from V and 0 bases from J, the gap between germline ends came to 8 bases.

The chain joins TRBV2 to TRBJ1-2; D gene ambiguous. Germline V gene data show CDR1 as SNHLY and CDR2 as FYNNEI. Trimming took 8 bases from V and 0 from J, leaving 7 bases between them. The CDR3 is 12 residues long. CDR3 amino acids: CASETANYGYTF. For the CDR3, the DNA is TGTGCCAGCGAGACGGCTAACTATGGCTACACCTTC.

The chain has TRBV10-3 and TRBJ2-7; D is possibly TRBD1 (6 bases). The germline V gene encodes CDR1 ENHRY and CDR2 SYGVKD. V was trimmed by 10 bases and J by 3 bases, leaving 19 bases between them. The CDR3 contains 14 residues. CDR3 in amino acids: CATKGRTGFYEQYF. The CDR3 bases are TGTGCCACCAAAGGGAGAACAGGGTTCTACGAGCAGTACTTC.

The chain joins TRBV7-3 to TRBJ2-1; TRBD2 aligns across 7 bases. The CDR3 consists of 14 residues. V was pared by 5 bases and J by 6 bases, with 7 bases of the junction left unmatched. Germline loops: CDR1 SGHTA, CDR2 FQGTGA. The CDR3 protein is CASSRGLETNEQFF. For the CDR3, the DNA is TGTGCCAGCAGCCGAGGACTAGAGACCAATGAGCAGTTCTTC.

The chain has TRBV5-1 and TRBJ2-7, with D possibly matching TRBD1 (7 bases). CDR1 and CDR2 (germline): SGHRS, YFSETQ. Trimming cost V 2 bases and J 5 bases, with 11 bases left between them. This CDR3 is 13 amino acids long. In DNA, the CDR3 is TGCGCCAGCAGCTTTACAGGGGAGGACGAGCAGTACTTC. Protein sequence: CASSFTGEDEQYF.

This chain links TRBV4-2 with TRBJ1-4; D remains unclear. The CDR3 consists of 15 residues. Trimming cost V 0 bases and J 2 bases, with 7 bases left between them. Germline V gene sequence: CDR1 LGHNA, CDR2 YNFKEQ. The CDR3 protein is CASSQEGQTNEKLFF. CDR3 coding DNA: TGTGCCAGCAGCCAAGAAGGGCAGACTAATGAAAAACTGTTTTTT.

The chain joins TRBV28 to TRBJ1-1, with TRBD1 identical over 8 bases. The CDR3 loop spans 14 amino acids. With 6 bases clipped from V and 11 bases from J, the junction kept 14 bases outside the gene matches. The germline gives CDR1 MDHEN, CDR2 SYDVKM. Here the CDR3 reads CASSTGGTGRRAFF. In DNA, the CDR3 is TGTGCCAGCAGCACAGGGGGTACAGGGCGGCGGGCTTTCTTT.

This chain uses TRBV18 with TRBJ1-5, with a tentative D call TRBD1 (6 bases). Germline V gene data show CDR1 as KGHSH and CDR2 as LQKENI. This CDR3 has 16 residues. The V end was cut by 2 bases, the J end by 2 bases, with 13 bases between. The CDR3 DNA sequence: TGTGCCAGCTCACCAGGGCAGGGGACGGGCAATCAGCCCCAGCATTTT. The encoded protein is CASSPGQGTGNQPQHF.

The chain couples TRBV28 to TRBJ2-1; 12 positions agree with TRBD1. The CDR3 totals 15 residues. V trimming: 6 bases; J trimming: 9 bases; junction bases outside the gene matches: 9. Germline V CDR1 and CDR2: MDHEN, SYDVKM. In nucleotides, the CDR3 is TGTGCCAGCAGGGGGGCCGGGACAGGGGGCCTTGAGCAGTTCTTC. Translated: CASRGAGTGGLEQFF.

The gene calls are TRBV7-8 and TRBJ2-7; TRBD2 matches at 10 bases. This CDR3 is built from 16 residues. The ends lost 8 bases at V and 4 bases at J; junction bases unmatched: 14. CDR1 is SGHVS and CDR2 is FQNEAQ in the germline V gene. This chain's CDR3 is CASSPRPSGSLYEQYF. DNA of the CDR3: TGTGCCAGCTCCCCTAGGCCTAGCGGGAGTTTATACGAGCAGTACTTC.

The V gene is TRBV3-1 (or the pseudogene TRBV3-2), the J gene TRBJ2-7; 9 nucleotides align to TRBD1. V dropped 0 bases and J dropped 8; count of bases not matched to a gene: 14. The V gene's germline CDR1 is LGHDT and CDR2 YNNKEL (reference sequence). This CDR3 has 17 residues. CDR3 sequence (DNA): TGTGCCAGCAGCCAAGACCCCCCACCCGGACAGGGGATCAAGCAGTACTTC. Translating gives CASSQDPPPGQGIKQYF.